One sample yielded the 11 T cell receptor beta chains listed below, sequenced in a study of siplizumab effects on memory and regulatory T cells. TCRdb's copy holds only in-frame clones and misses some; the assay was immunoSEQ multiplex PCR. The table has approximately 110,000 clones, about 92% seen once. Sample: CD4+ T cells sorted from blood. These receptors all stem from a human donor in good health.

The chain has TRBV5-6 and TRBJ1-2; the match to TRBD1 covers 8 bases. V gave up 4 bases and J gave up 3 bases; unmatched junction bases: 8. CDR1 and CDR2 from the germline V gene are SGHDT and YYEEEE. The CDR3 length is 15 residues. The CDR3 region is CASSPWTGWDYGYTF. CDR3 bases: TGTGCCAGCAGCCCTTGGACAGGGTGGGACTATGGCTACACCTTC.

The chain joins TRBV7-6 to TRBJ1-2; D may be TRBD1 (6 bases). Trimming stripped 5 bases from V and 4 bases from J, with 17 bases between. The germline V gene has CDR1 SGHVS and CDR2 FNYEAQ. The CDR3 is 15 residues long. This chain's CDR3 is CASSPNREVAYGYTF. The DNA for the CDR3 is TGTGCCAGCAGCCCTAACAGGGAAGTTGCCTATGGCTACACCTTC.

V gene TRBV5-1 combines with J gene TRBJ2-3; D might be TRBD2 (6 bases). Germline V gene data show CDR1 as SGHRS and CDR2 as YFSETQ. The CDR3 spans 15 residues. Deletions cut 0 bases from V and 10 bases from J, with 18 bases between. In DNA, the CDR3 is TGCGCCAGCAGCTTGGGGGGGACTCCGAACGAGGCGCAGTATTTT. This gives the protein CASSLGGTPNEAQYF.

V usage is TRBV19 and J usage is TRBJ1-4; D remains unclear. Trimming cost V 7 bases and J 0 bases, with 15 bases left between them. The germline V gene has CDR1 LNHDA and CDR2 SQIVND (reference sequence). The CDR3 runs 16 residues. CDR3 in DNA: TGTGCCAGTACACTACGCGTAAGGACAACTAATGAAAAACTGTTTTTT. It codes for CASTLRVRTTNEKLFF.

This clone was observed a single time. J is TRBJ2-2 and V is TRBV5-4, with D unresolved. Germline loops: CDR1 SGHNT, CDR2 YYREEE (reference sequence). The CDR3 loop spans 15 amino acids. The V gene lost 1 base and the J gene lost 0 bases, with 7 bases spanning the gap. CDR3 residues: CASSLRQANTGELFF. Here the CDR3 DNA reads TGTGCCAGCAGCTTGCGTCAGGCGAACACCGGGGAGCTGTTTTTT. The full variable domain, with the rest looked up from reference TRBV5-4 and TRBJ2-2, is ETGVTQSPTHLIKTRGQQVTLRCSSQSGHNTVSWYQQALGQGPQFIFQYYREEENGRGNFPPRFSGLQFPNYSSELNVNALELDDSALYLCASSLRQANTGELFFGEGSRLTVL.

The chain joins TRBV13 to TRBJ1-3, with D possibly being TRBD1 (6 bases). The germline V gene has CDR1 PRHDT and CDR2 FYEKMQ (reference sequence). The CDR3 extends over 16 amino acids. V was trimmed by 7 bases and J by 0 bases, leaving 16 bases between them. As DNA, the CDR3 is TGTGCCAGCACCGAAGTGGGGGGCCGCTCTGGAAACACCATATATTTT. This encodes CASTEVGGRSGNTIYF.

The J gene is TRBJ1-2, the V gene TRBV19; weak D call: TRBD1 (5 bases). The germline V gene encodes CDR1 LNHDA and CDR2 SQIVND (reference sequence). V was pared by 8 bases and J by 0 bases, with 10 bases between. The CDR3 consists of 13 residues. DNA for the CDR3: TGTGCCAGTTTGCGGGGCCCTAACTATGGCTACACCTTC. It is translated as CASLRGPNYGYTF.

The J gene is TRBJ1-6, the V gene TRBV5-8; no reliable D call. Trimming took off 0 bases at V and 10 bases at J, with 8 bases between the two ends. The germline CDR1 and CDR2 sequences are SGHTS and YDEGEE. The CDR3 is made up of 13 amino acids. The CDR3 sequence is CASSLDSMSPLHF. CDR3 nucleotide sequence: TGTGCCAGCAGCTTGGACTCTATGTCACCCCTCCACTTT.

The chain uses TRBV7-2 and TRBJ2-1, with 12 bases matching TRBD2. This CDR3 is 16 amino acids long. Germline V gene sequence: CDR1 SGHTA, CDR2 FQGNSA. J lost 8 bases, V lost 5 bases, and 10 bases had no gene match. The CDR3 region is CASSQQTSGSWDEQFF. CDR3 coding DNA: TGTGCCAGCAGCCAACAGACTAGCGGGAGCTGGGATGAGCAGTTCTTC.

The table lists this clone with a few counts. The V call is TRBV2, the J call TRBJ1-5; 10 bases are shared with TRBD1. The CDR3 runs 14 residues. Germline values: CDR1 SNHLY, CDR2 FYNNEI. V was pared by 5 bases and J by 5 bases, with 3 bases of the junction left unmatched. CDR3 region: CASSPGQGYQPQHF. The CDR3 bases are TGTGCCAGCAGTCCGGGACAGGGGTATCAGCCCCAGCATTTT. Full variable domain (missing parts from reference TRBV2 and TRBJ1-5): EPEVTQTPSHQVTQMGQEVILRCVPISNHLYFYWYRQILGQKVEFLVSFYNNEISEKSEIFDDQFSVERPDGSNFTLKIRSTKLEDSAMYFCASSPGQGYQPQHFGDGTRLSIL.

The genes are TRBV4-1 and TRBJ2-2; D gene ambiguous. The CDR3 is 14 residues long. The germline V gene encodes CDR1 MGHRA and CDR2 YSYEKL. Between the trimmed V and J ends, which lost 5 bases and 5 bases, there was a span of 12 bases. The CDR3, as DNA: TGCGCCAGCAGCTATGGACGGTTAACCGGGGAGCTGTTTTTT. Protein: CASSYGRLTGELFF.